The 25 T cell receptor beta chains given below trace back to one sample, sequenced in a study of shared clonotypes between healthy human individuals. Assay used: immunoSEQ multiplex PCR; TCRdb lists only in-frame clones, some missing. The sample includes about 820,000 clones, 92% of them seen just once. Terminally differentiated effector memory CD45RA+ cells were left out of the naive CD8 fraction, which was CD45RO-negative and positively selected for CCR7. The sequenced sample consisted of naive CD8+ T cells sorted from blood. These receptors were collected from a man aged 25-45 years in good health.

A word on this clone: At one end, the junction sequence differs from germline, possibly due to a read error. The CDR3 sequence: CASSFARGYEQYF. The CDR3 DNA reads TGTGCTAGCAGCTTTGCCAGGGGCTACGAGCAGTACTTC. J is TRBJ2-7 and V is TRBV7-7; D is possibly TRBD1 (6 bases). This CDR3 spans 13 amino acids. Germline-derived CDR1 and CDR2 are SSHAT and FNYEAQ (reference sequence).

The gene calls are TRBV27 and TRBJ2-1, with 8 bases aligning to TRBD1. Germline V gives CDR1 MNHEY, CDR2 SMNVEV (reference sequence). CDR3 length: 14 amino acids. Unmatched junction bases numbered 8, after V lost 5 bases and J lost 8 bases. The CDR3: CASSPSTGDDEQFF. CDR3 in DNA: TGTGCCAGCAGTCCATCGACAGGGGACGATGAGCAGTTCTTC.

The chain employs TRBV7-2 and TRBJ1-2; no firm D call. The CDR3 extends over 15 amino acids. Trimming stripped 1 base from V and 5 bases from J, with 14 bases between. Per germline, CDR1 SGHTA and CDR2 FQGNSA. This CDR3 reads CASSLEAGGLYGYTF. In DNA, the CDR3 is TGTGCCAGCAGCTTAGAGGCGGGCGGACTTTATGGCTACACCTTC.

V gene TRBV11-3 combines with J gene TRBJ2-7; D unclear. Trimming left V 2 bases short and J 2 bases short, with 10 bases between. Germline V lookup: CDR1 SGHNT, CDR2 YENEEA. The CDR3 has 14 amino acids. CDR3 in amino acids: CASSLSGSPYEQYF. Written as DNA, the CDR3 is TGTGCCAGCAGCTTATCTGGCAGCCCCTACGAGCAGTACTTC.

Of note for this clone: The sample has other DNA sequences that encode this CDR3 too. The genes are TRBV29-1 and TRBJ2-7; D gene uncertain. CDR1 and CDR2 (germline): SQVTM, ANQGSEA. Trimming left V 6 bases short and J 1 base short, with 7 bases between. The CDR3 is 11 amino acids. CDR3: CSVGRSYEQYF. The DNA of the CDR3 is TGCAGCGTCGGACGGTCCTACGAGCAGTACTTC.

The gene calls are TRBV19 and TRBJ2-7; D is unresolved. The CDR3 consists of 12 residues. Trimming shortened V by 2 bases and J by 7 bases, and 9 bases separated the two germline ends. Germline V CDR1 and CDR2: LNHDA, SQIVND (reference sequence). Here the CDR3 DNA reads TGTGCCAGTAGTATAAATTTTGGGGAGCAGTACTTC. Residues: CASSINFGEQYF.

The CDR3 sequence: CASSQDEGTYEQYF. The CDR3 DNA follows: TGTGCCAGCAGCCAAGATGAGGGCACCTACGAGCAGTACTTC. V is TRBV14 and J is TRBJ2-7; D is perhaps TRBD2 (5 bases). CDR1 is SGHDN, CDR2 FVKESK, per germline. The CDR3 is 14 amino acids. Trimming stripped 0 bases from V and 2 bases from J, with 8 bases between. Looking up the rest from reference TRBV14 and TRBJ2-7 gives the full variable domain: EAGVTQFPSHSVIEKGQTVTLRCDPISGHDNLYWYRRVMGKEIKFLLHFVKESKQDESGMPNNRFLAERTGGTYSTLKVQPAELEDSGVYFCASSQDEGTYEQYFGPGTRLTVT.

The chain uses TRBV12-2 and TRBJ1-5. TRBV12-2 is recorded as a pseudogene. The CDR3 has 9 amino acids. CDR3 DNA: TGTGCAAGTCAGCGGCCCCAGCATTTT. Translated: CASQRPQHF.

V gene TRBV6-5 combines with J gene TRBJ2-7; D gene unclear. The CDR3 has 12 residues. Trimming stripped 6 bases from V and 6 bases from J, with 12 bases between. CDR1 is MNHEY and CDR2 is SVGAGI in the germline V gene. The CDR3 coding sequence is TGTGCCAGCAGCTATGGAATCGGCGAGCAGTACTTC. It is translated as CASSYGIGEQYF.

The chain employs TRBV12-5 and TRBJ2-2; D not resolved. This CDR3 contains 12 residues. Per germline, CDR1 LGHNT and CDR2 FRNRAP. V lost 0 bases and J 4 bases, leaving 0 bases between the germline ends. The CDR3 region has the DNA TGTGCTAGTGGTTTGGTCACCGGGGAGCTGTTTTTT. Amino acids: CASGLVTGELFF.

V gene TRBV7-9 combines with J gene TRBJ2-5; 7 bases match TRBD1. The germline V gene encodes CDR1 SEHNR and CDR2 FQNEAQ (reference sequence). J lost 3 bases, V lost 4 bases, and 8 bases had no gene match. The CDR3 is 15 residues long. The CDR3 loop is CASSSAHRGKETQYF. The CDR3 coding sequence is TGTGCCAGCAGCTCCGCACACAGGGGTAAAGAGACCCAGTACTTC.

The rearrangement uses TRBV29-1 and TRBJ2-7; no reliable D call. With 3 bases removed from V and 6 bases from J, the gap between germline ends came to 15 bases. The CDR3 has 13 residues. The germline V gene has CDR1 SQVTM and CDR2 ANQGSEA. CDR3 in DNA: TGCAGCGTTGAGGGGTGGCAGGCCTGCGAGCAGTACTTC. Its translation: CSVEGWQACEQYF.

The count of this clone is one. The chain uses TRBV7-8 and TRBJ1-5; D might be TRBD1 (5 bases). V lost 11 bases, J lost 0 bases, and 11 bases lay in between. Germline-derived CDR1 and CDR2 are SGHVS and FQNEAQ. This CDR3 contains 13 residues. This CDR3 reads CAGGGGSNQPQHF. In DNA form, the CDR3 reads TGTGCCGGCGGGGGGGGTAGCAATCAGCCCCAGCATTTT.

The chain uses TRBV2 and TRBJ2-7, with no clear D. CDR1 SNHLY and CDR2 FYNNEI come from the germline V gene. The V end lost 4 bases, the J end lost 1 base, and 8 bases lay between the germline ends. There are 13 residues in the CDR3. This CDR3 is CASSGSNSYEQYF. In DNA, the CDR3 is TGTGCCAGCAGTGGTTCCAATTCCTACGAGCAGTACTTC. Using reference TRBV2 and TRBJ2-7 for the parts outside the CDR3, the full variable domain is EPEVTQTPSHQVTQMGQEVILRCVPISNHLYFYWYRQILGQKVEFLVSFYNNEISEKSEIFDDQFSVERPDGSNFTLKIRSTKLEDSAMYFCASSGSNSYEQYFGPGTRLTVT.

This chain links TRBV27 with TRBJ1-1; no reliable D call. Trimming cost V 8 bases and J 2 bases, with 9 bases left between them. Germline lookup yields CDR1 MNHEY and CDR2 SMNVEV (reference sequence). The CDR3 is 12 amino acids. In DNA form, the CDR3 reads TGTGCCAGCGGCATGGGAAACACTGAAGCTTTCTTT. Translated, it gives CASGMGNTEAFF.

This chain connects TRBV5-1 to TRBJ2-1; TRBD2 matches at 8 bases. The V segment lost 4 bases and the J segment 6 bases; nucleotides outside the gene matches: 9. Germline lookup yields CDR1 SGHRS and CDR2 YFSETQ. This CDR3 is built from 15 residues. CDR3 coding DNA: TGCGCCAGCAGCGTTACTAGCGGAGGGGTCAATGAGCAGTTCTTC. This codes for CASSVTSGGVNEQFF.

The chain combines TRBV19 with TRBJ2-5, with D possibly TRBD1 on 7 matching bases. The CDR3 runs 17 residues. Germline assignment: CDR1 LNHDA and CDR2 SQIVND (reference sequence). The V and J ends lost 5 bases and 1 base respectively, with 20 bases between them. Here the CDR3 DNA reads TGTGCCAGTAGTGGGGGGACAGCCCTTAGGGTCCAAGAGACCCAGTACTTC. Translation: CASSGGTALRVQETQYF.

This clone is a singleton in its sample. This rearrangement joins TRBV5-5 to TRBJ1-1, with D possibly being TRBD1 (5 bases). The CDR3 runs 15 residues. CDR1 SGHKS and CDR2 YYEKEE come from the germline V gene (reference sequence). With 0 bases removed from V and 2 bases from J, the gap between germline ends came to 11 bases. In nucleotides, the CDR3 is TGTGCCAGCAGCTTGGAGCCGGGGCGCAACACTGAAGCTTTCTTT. Encoded protein: CASSLEPGRNTEAFF.

The rearrangement uses TRBV13 and TRBJ2-1; D perhaps matches TRBD1 (5 bases). Germline V gene data show CDR1 as PRHDT and CDR2 as FYEKMQ (reference sequence). The CDR3 covers 13 residues. V was shortened by 6 bases and J by 8 bases, with 14 bases between the two germline ends. The CDR3 bases are TGTGCCAGCAGACGCGAATCAGGGTATGAGCAGTTCTTC. Residues: CASRRESGYEQFF.

The chain carries TRBV9 and TRBJ2-1; 14 positions match TRBD2. The J segment lost 4 bases and the V segment lost 3 bases, leaving 6 bases of the junction unmatched. CDR3 length equals 17 residues. Germline assignment: CDR1 SGDLS and CDR2 YYNGEE. The CDR3 DNA reads as TGTGCCAGCAGCGCAGGGACTAGCGGGAGAGCTTACAATGAGCAGTTCTTC. Translation: CASSAGTSGRAYNEQFF.

J is TRBJ1-1 and V is TRBV29-1, with TRBD1 as a possible D gene (5 bases). V was clipped by 5 bases and J by 5 bases, with 9 bases between them. CDR1 is SQVTM, CDR2 ANQGSEA, per germline. The CDR3 is 11 amino acids. DNA of the CDR3: TGCAGCGTTTCGAAGGGGACTGAAGCTTTCTTT. Residues: CSVSKGTEAFF.

The chain is built from TRBV11-2 and TRBJ2-7; D gene unclear. The germline V gene has CDR1 SGHAT and CDR2 FQNNGV. The CDR3 covers 13 residues. The V end was cut by 2 bases, the J end by 4 bases, with 9 bases between. The CDR3 bases are TGTGCCAGCAGCTTATACAGATCGTACGAGCAGTACTTC. Amino acids: CASSLYRSYEQYF.

The chain employs TRBV10-3 and TRBJ2-3, with D possibly matching TRBD1 (6 bases). V dropped 7 bases and J dropped 1 base, with 18 bases sitting between them. Germline V CDR1 and CDR2: ENHRY, SYGVKD. The CDR3 covers 16 residues. The DNA of the CDR3 is TGTGCCATCACCCCTGAGAGGGGGACACGCACAGATACGCAGTATTTT. Residues: CAITPERGTRTDTQYF.

The chain couples TRBV7-6 to TRBJ2-7; 7 nucleotides agree with TRBD1. CDR1 and CDR2 from the germline V gene are SGHVS and FNYEAQ. Unmatched junction bases numbered 13, after V lost 4 bases and J lost 7 bases. The CDR3 extends over 15 amino acids. In DNA, the CDR3 is TGTGCCAGCAGCTACTACCGGGACAGCGCGTCGGAGCAGTACTTC. As protein: CASSYYRDSASEQYF.

V is TRBV13 and J is TRBJ2-1, with TRBD2 matching over 11 bases. Germline V CDR1 and CDR2: PRHDT, FYEKMQ (reference sequence). The V and J ends lost 2 bases and 5 bases, in that order; junction bases with no gene match: 2. This CDR3 region has 15 residues. The CDR3 bases are TGTGCCAGCAGCTTAAGACTAGCGGGAAACAATGAGCAGTTCTTC. Protein: CASSLRLAGNNEQFF.